This note documents a single T cell receptor beta chain sequence. This sample is drawn from a study of T cell responses to AZD1222 COVID-19 vaccine. In the study overall: Second-dose intervals near 4 or 12 weeks were combined.

J lost 1 base, V lost 5 bases, and 9 bases had no gene match. CDR1 SNHLY and CDR2 FYNNEI come from the germline V gene. The CDR3 runs to 16 residues. Profiling relied on immunoSEQ multiplex PCR, and the TCRdb table lists in-frame clones only, not all of them. This sample has around 80,000 clones, with approximately 85% found just once. The chain joins TRBV2 to TRBJ1-1; 8 bases line up with TRBD1. The clonotype originates from an adult in good health. Material: peripheral blood, obtained on day 0 of AZD1222 vaccination. CDR3 region: CASSQDRAKKNTEAFF. CDR3 sequence (DNA): TGTGCCAGCAGTCAGGACAGGGCGAAGAAGAACACTGAAGCTTTCTTT.